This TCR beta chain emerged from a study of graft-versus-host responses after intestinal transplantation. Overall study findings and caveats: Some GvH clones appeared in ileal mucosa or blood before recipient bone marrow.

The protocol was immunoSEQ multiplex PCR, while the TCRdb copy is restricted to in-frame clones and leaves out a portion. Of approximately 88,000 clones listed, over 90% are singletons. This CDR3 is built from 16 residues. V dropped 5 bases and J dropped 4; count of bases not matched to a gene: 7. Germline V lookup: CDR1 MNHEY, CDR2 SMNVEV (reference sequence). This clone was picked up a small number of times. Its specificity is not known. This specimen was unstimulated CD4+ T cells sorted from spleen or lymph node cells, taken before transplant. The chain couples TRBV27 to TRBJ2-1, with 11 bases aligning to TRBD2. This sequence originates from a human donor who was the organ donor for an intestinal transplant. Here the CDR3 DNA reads TGTGCCAGCAGTCCGATACTAGCGGGGGAATACAATGAGCAGTTCTTC. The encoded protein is CASSPILAGEYNEQFF.